A single sample is the source of the 15 T cell receptor beta chains below, sequenced in a study of beta chain features in type 1 diabetes (dated by TCRdb to 2017 to 2018). To prepare the library, the immunoSEQ multiplex PCR assay was applied. The entire isolated RNA was reverse transcribed using the High Capacity cDNA Reverse Transcription Kit, and thus expressed TCRB transcripts were sequenced. TCRdb mirrors the immuneACCESS table, restricted to in-frame sequences. Some clones are absent from its copies; in checked studies, under half trace to an unresolved V gene, and the reason for the others is unknown. This sample has nearly 250,000 clones in its table, and more than 65% of those were observed once. The ten largest account for approximately 0.05% of the sample. The specimen sequenced was naive CD4+ T cells from blood. The cell subset or site label, read with the paper, signifies: true naive CD4+ T cells. The source is a man aged 25-45 years in good health.

V gene TRBV23-1 combines with J gene TRBJ2-3, with a possible D match to TRBD1 (5 bases). TRBV23-1 is given ORF status, its function remaining uncertain. CDR3 length equals 15 residues. V was pared by 8 bases and J by 2 bases, with 17 bases between. Here the CDR3 reads CASPNDRSFTDTQYF. CDR3 sequence (DNA): TGCGCCAGCCCCAACGACAGAAGTTTCACAGATACGCAGTATTTT.

The gene calls are TRBV10-3 and TRBJ2-7; 9 nucleotides agree with TRBD1. Germline CDR1 reads ENHRY; CDR2 reads SYGVKD. The CDR3 has 16 residues. V was clipped by 2 bases and J by 2 bases; unmatched bases: 7. CDR3 coding DNA: TGTGCCATCAGTGAGAAGGGACAGGGCAACCCCTACGAGCAGTACTTC. It encodes CAISEKGQGNPYEQYF.

V usage is TRBV6-5 and J usage is TRBJ1-4; the match to TRBD1 covers 7 bases. V dropped 4 bases and J dropped 7; count of bases not matched to a gene: 9. The CDR3 contains 15 residues. Looked up from germline, CDR1 is MNHEY and CDR2 is SVGAGI. As DNA, the CDR3 is TGTGCCAGCAGTTTCCGACAGGGTGAGGGTGAAAAACTGTTTTTT. Protein sequence: CASSFRQGEGEKLFF.

In its sample, this clone was seen once. The chain couples TRBV30 to TRBJ2-7, with 7 bases lining up with TRBD1. Looked up from germline, CDR1 is GTSNPN and CDR2 is SVGIG (reference sequence). V lost 0 bases to trimming and J lost 4 bases; unmatched junction nucleotides: 3. There are 13 residues in the CDR3. The CDR3 region has the DNA TGTGCCTGGAGTGTAAACAGGGGTTACGAGCAGTACTTC. It is translated as CAWSVNRGYEQYF.

The V gene is TRBV30, the J gene TRBJ2-2; TRBD1 matches at 8 bases. Germline V lookup: CDR1 GTSNPN, CDR2 SVGIG (reference sequence). The CDR3 is 14 residues long. The V segment lost 4 bases and the J segment 2 bases; nucleotides outside the gene matches: 3. The CDR3 spells CAWTGQGNTGELFF. The CDR3 region has the DNA TGTGCCTGGACTGGACAGGGAAACACCGGGGAGCTGTTTTTT. Full variable domain (rest looked up from reference TRBV30 and TRBJ2-2): SQTIHQWPATLVQPVGSPLSLECTVEGTSNPNLYWYRQAAGRGLQLLFYSVGIGQISSEVPQNLSASRPQDRQFILSSKKLLLSDSGFYLCAWTGQGNTGELFFGEGSRLTVL.

As regards this clone: The junction differs from germline at one of its ends, possibly a read error. The chain combines TRBV18 with TRBJ2-7; D uncertain. This CDR3 spans 13 amino acids. The germline gives CDR1 KGHSH, CDR2 LQKENI. The CDR3: CASSPPVTYEQYF. CDR3 bases: TGTGCCAGCTCTCCACCAGTTACCTACGAGCAGTACTTC.

The CDR3 DNA reads as TGTGCCACCAGCAGAGATCAAGGACAGGCTCAAGAGACCCAGTACTTC. The encoded protein is CATSRDQGQAQETQYF. V is TRBV15 and J is TRBJ2-5, with TRBD1 identical over 7 bases. V lost 0 bases and J lost 2; bases outside the gene matches: 6. This CDR3 contains 16 residues. Germline-derived CDR1 and CDR2 are LNHNV and YYDKDF (reference sequence).

The CDR3 coding sequence is TGTGCCAGCAGTGGTTGGCCCCGCAACAGGGGACATGAGCAGTTCTTC. Its protein product is CASSGWPRNRGHEQFF. The chain has TRBV25-1 and TRBJ2-1; the match to TRBD1 covers 7 bases. The CDR3 spans 16 residues. Trimming removed 4 bases from V and 8 bases from J; junction bases left unmatched: 14. From germline, CDR1 is MGHDK and CDR2 SYGVNS.

V usage is TRBV2 and J usage is TRBJ2-3; D not certain. CDR1 and CDR2 (germline): SNHLY, FYNNEI. The CDR3 loop spans 8 amino acids. The CDR3, as DNA: TGTGGCTCAGATACGCAGTATTTT. Protein sequence: CGSDTQYF.

This rearrangement joins TRBV18 to TRBJ2-2, with D perhaps being TRBD1 or TRBD2 (5 bases each). Trimming took off 3 bases at V and 3 bases at J, with 8 bases between the two ends. The CDR3 covers 14 residues. Germline lookup yields CDR1 KGHSH and CDR2 LQKENI. CDR3 DNA sequence: TGTGCCAGCTCACCTCGGGACGACACCGGGGAGCTGTTTTTT. This translates into CASSPRDDTGELFF.

There are a few counts of this clone. The chain is built from TRBV29-1 and TRBJ2-3; D unresolved. CDR1 SQVTM and CDR2 ANQGSEA come from the germline V gene. The CDR3 has 12 amino acids. V lost 5 bases and J 1 base, leaving 7 bases between the germline ends. DNA for the CDR3: TGCAGCGTTCGGACCGGCACAGATACGCAGTATTTT. Amino acid sequence: CSVRTGTDTQYF.

A remark on this clone: The sample holds other DNA sequences that translate to the same CDR3. V and J are TRBV2 and TRBJ2-3, with 9 positions matching TRBD2. Trimming took 6 bases from V and 1 from J; bases not matched to a gene: 5. The CDR3 contains 15 residues. CDR1 is SNHLY, CDR2 FYNNEI, per germline. CDR3 loop: CASSPRTSGTDTQYF. The CDR3 bases are TGTGCCAGCAGCCCTCGGACTAGCGGCACAGATACGCAGTATTTT.

The table lists this clone with a few counts. This rearrangement joins TRBV4-1 to TRBJ2-4, with TRBD2 as a possible D gene (6 bases). The length of the CDR3 is 14 residues. Germline CDR1 MGHRA, CDR2 YSYEKL. V was shortened by 0 bases and J by 6 bases, with 9 bases between the two germline ends. The CDR3 DNA reads TGCGCCAGCAGCCAAGATTCCGGGAGAAACATTCAGTACTTC. It is translated as CASSQDSGRNIQYF.

In this sample, this clone turned up once. CDR3 region: CASSHLFSSSYEQYF. CDR3 DNA sequence: TGTGCCAGCAGTCATTTATTTAGTAGCTCCTACGAGCAGTACTTC. The genes are TRBV2 and TRBJ2-7; D gene uncertain. V dropped 5 bases and J dropped 0 bases, with 14 bases sitting between them. This CDR3 spans 15 amino acids. Germline CDR1 reads SNHLY; CDR2 reads FYNNEI. The complete variable domain, with remaining parts taken from reference TRBV2 and TRBJ2-7, reads EPEVTQTPSHQVTQMGQEVILRCVPISNHLYFYWYRQILGQKVEFLVSFYNNEISEKSEIFDDQFSVERPDGSNFTLKIRSTKLEDSAMYFCASSHLFSSSYEQYFGPGTRLTVT.

The chain is built from TRBV6-5 and TRBJ2-2; D not resolved. CDR1 is MNHEY and CDR2 is SVGAGI in the germline V gene. Trimming cost V 5 bases and J 8 bases, with 9 bases left between them. The CDR3 is 12 residues long. The CDR3 DNA follows: TGTGCCAGCAGTCCCACTCGGGGGGAGCTGTTTTTT. The encoded protein is CASSPTRGELFF.